These 20 T cell receptor beta chains share one sample of origin, sequenced in a study of T cell responses to AZD1222 COVID-19 vaccine. TCRdb keeps only in-frame clones here, not all; method: immunoSEQ multiplex PCR. The profile covers roughly 120,000 clones, with approximately 83% appearing a single time and about 9.5% taken by the ten largest. The starting material was peripheral blood, obtained on day 0 of AZD1222 vaccination. Receptors were obtained from an adult in good health.

The chain recombines TRBV10-2 with TRBJ2-5, with a weak D call TRBD2 (6 bases). Trimming removed 5 bases at V and 4 bases at J, with 11 bases between. The germline V gene encodes CDR1 WSHSY and CDR2 SAAADI. This CDR3 has 13 residues. CDR3 protein: CASSYGGTETQYF. For the CDR3, the DNA is TGCGCCAGCAGTTACGGGGGAACAGAGACCCAGTACTTC.

The chain has TRBV6-5 and TRBJ2-7, with D tentatively TRBD1 (6 bases). Trimming took 6 bases from V and 2 from J, leaving 11 bases between them. The CDR3 sequence is 13 residues long. CDR1 is MNHEY and CDR2 is SVGAGI in the germline V gene. Here the CDR3 reads CASRGDTTYEQYF. The CDR3 DNA reads TGTGCCAGCAGAGGGGACACAACCTACGAGCAGTACTTC.

The table lists this clone with a few counts. The rearrangement joins TRBV29-1 to TRBJ1-3; the D gene is possibly TRBD1 (5 bases). This CDR3 has 15 residues. V was shortened by 5 bases and J by 4 bases, with 18 bases between the two germline ends. Germline V gives CDR1 SQVTM, CDR2 ANQGSEA. This CDR3 reads CSVLTPVDKGNTIYF. DNA for the CDR3: TGCAGCGTTTTAACCCCGGTGGACAAGGGAAACACCATATATTTT.

This chain joins TRBV12-3 or TRBV12-4 and TRBJ2-3; D is uncertain. V dropped 6 bases and J dropped 9 bases, with 16 bases sitting between them. CDR3 length: 13 residues. The CDR3 DNA sequence: TGTGCCAGCAGCAATTTAGGAAGGAACACGCAGTATTTT. Its translation is CASSNLGRNTQYF.

The chain employs TRBV7-6 and TRBJ2-7; D may correspond to TRBD1 or TRBD2 (6 bases each). CDR3 length: 17 amino acids. From germline, CDR1 is SGHVS and CDR2 FNYEAQ. V lost 1 base and J lost 0, with 16 bases in between. The CDR3: CASSLDSPGEVSYEQYF. CDR3 nucleotides: TGTGCCAGCAGCTTAGATTCTCCAGGGGAGGTCTCCTACGAGCAGTACTTC.

This chain links TRBV18 with TRBJ2-7; TRBD2 aligns across 7 bases. Germline V lookup: CDR1 KGHSH, CDR2 LQKENI. This CDR3 comprises 15 residues. Trimming at V came to 3 bases and at J to 2 bases, leaving 7 bases not matched to a gene. The CDR3 reads CASSPLGGSTYEQYF. CDR3 sequence (DNA): TGTGCCAGCTCACCCCTGGGGGGGAGCACCTACGAGCAGTACTTC.

This rearrangement joins TRBV2 to TRBJ2-6; either TRBD1 or TRBD2 may fit D (5 bases each). This CDR3 has 19 amino acids. Germline V gene sequence: CDR1 SNHLY, CDR2 FYNNEI. The V gene lost 6 bases and the J gene lost 1 base, with 22 bases spanning the gap. The CDR3 region is CASSYHHMGTASGANVLTF. The CDR3, as DNA: TGTGCCAGCAGCTACCACCACATGGGGACCGCTTCTGGGGCCAACGTCCTGACTTTC.

Turning to this clone: This may come from a read error, since a much larger clone is one base off. The V and J genes are TRBV4-2 and TRBJ2-7, with 9 bases aligning to TRBD2. CDR3 length: 16 residues. The V segment lost 0 bases and the J segment 5 bases; nucleotides outside the gene matches: 8. From germline, CDR1 is LGHNA and CDR2 YNFKEQ. The CDR3 is CASSQDGAGGPNEQYF. In nucleotides, the CDR3 is TGTGCCAGCAGCCAAGATGGGGCGGGGGGGCCCAACGAGCAGTACTTC.

The chain employs TRBV27 and TRBJ1-5, with 11 bases matching TRBD1. Trimming cost V 6 bases and J 3 bases; bases outside gene matches: 10. Per germline, CDR1 MNHEY and CDR2 SMNVEV (reference sequence). There are 17 residues in the CDR3. This CDR3 reads CASRGLGTGGTNQPQHF. As DNA, the CDR3 is TGTGCCAGCAGAGGACTTGGGACAGGGGGTACCAATCAGCCCCAGCATTTT.

The V gene is TRBV6-5, the J gene TRBJ2-1, with D unclear. The CDR3 extends over 11 amino acids. V was pared by 5 bases and J by 10 bases, with 9 bases between. Germline CDR1 reads MNHEY; CDR2 reads SVGAGI. CDR3 coding DNA: TGTGCCAGCAGTAGAACTGGGGAGCAGTTCTTC. Its translation: CASSRTGEQFF.

V usage is TRBV4-1 and J usage is TRBJ1-2; 8 bases map to TRBD1. There are 13 residues in the CDR3. CDR1 MGHRA and CDR2 YSYEKL come from the germline V gene. J was trimmed by 6 bases and V by 4 bases; bases with no gene match: 4. In nucleotides, the CDR3 is TGCGCCAGCAGCCGAGGACAGGGAAATGGCTACACCTTC. As protein: CASSRGQGNGYTF.

V is TRBV10-2 and J is TRBJ1-2, with 9 bases identical to TRBD1. From germline, CDR1 is WSHSY and CDR2 SAAADI. This CDR3 is 13 amino acids long. The J segment lost 8 bases and the V segment lost 4 bases, leaving 5 bases of the junction unmatched. Here the CDR3 reads CASSGGTGLGYTF. DNA of the CDR3: TGCGCCAGCAGTGGGGGGACAGGGCTCGGCTACACCTTC.

The chain joins TRBV11-2 to TRBJ1-6, with 11 bases aligning to TRBD1. The V gene end was trimmed by 4 bases and the J gene end by 6 bases; junction bases not matched to a gene: 5. CDR1 is SGHAT, CDR2 FQNNGV, per germline. The CDR3 has 16 amino acids. The CDR3: CASSWTGGRGNSPLHF. In DNA form, the CDR3 reads TGTGCCAGCAGCTGGACAGGGGGCAGGGGTAATTCACCCCTCCACTTT.

As DNA, the CDR3 is TGTGCCAGCAGTGCTAAAGATACGCAGTATTTT. This gives the protein CASSAKDTQYF. This chain uses TRBV2 with TRBJ2-3; D remains unclear. CDR1 SNHLY and CDR2 FYNNEI come from the germline V gene. The CDR3 extends over 11 amino acids. Trimming pared 4 bases from V and 5 bases from J, leaving 4 bases between.

The chain joins TRBV2 to TRBJ2-3; either TRBD1 or TRBD2 may supply D (5 bases each). The V gene's germline CDR1 is SNHLY and CDR2 FYNNEI. Deletions cut 5 bases from V and 4 bases from J, with 10 bases between. CDR3 length: 13 amino acids. The DNA for the CDR3 is TGTGCCAGCAGTCTCCGGGACGCAGATACGCAGTATTTT. It translates to CASSLRDADTQYF.

The gene calls are TRBV27 and TRBJ1-1; TRBD1 matches 8 bases. Germline lookup yields CDR1 MNHEY and CDR2 SMNVEV (reference sequence). The CDR3 runs to 15 residues. The trim removed 4 bases at V and 4 bases at J, leaving 8 bases unmatched. The CDR3 DNA reads TGTGCCAGCAGTTCGGGGCAGGGGGCATTCACTGAAGCTTTCTTT. Translated: CASSSGQGAFTEAFF.

V usage is TRBV15 and J usage is TRBJ2-7; D gene ambiguous. The germline CDR1 and CDR2 sequences are LNHNV and YYDKDF (reference sequence). The V and J ends lost 0 bases and 6 bases respectively, with 12 bases between them. This CDR3 spans 14 amino acids. The CDR3 coding sequence is TGTGCCACCAGCAGAGACGAAGGAGTCGTCGAGCAGTACTTC. It is translated as CATSRDEGVVEQYF.

The chain couples TRBV28 to TRBJ1-5; no definite D call. The CDR3 spans 11 residues. Trimming took off 8 bases at V and 0 bases at J, with 2 bases between the two ends. The germline V gene has CDR1 MDHEN and CDR2 SYDVKM. The CDR3 DNA sequence: TGTGCCAGCTATAGCAATCAGCCCCAGCATTTT. Protein: CASYSNQPQHF.

The V and J genes are TRBV15 and TRBJ1-2; perhaps TRBD1 as D (6 bases). The CDR3 totals 13 residues. Per germline, CDR1 LNHNV and CDR2 YYDKDF (reference sequence). With 3 bases removed from V and 5 bases from J, the gap between germline ends came to 10 bases. The CDR3 region has the DNA TGTGCCACCAGCAGGGGACACCCATATGGCTACACCTTC. It codes for CATSRGHPYGYTF.

The chain joins TRBV28 to TRBJ1-5; D may be TRBD1 (5 bases). Germline CDR1 reads MDHEN; CDR2 reads SYDVKM. V was trimmed by 10 bases and J by 6 bases, leaving 19 bases between them. This CDR3 spans 14 amino acids. The CDR3: CATGTPFRAQPQHF. The CDR3 DNA sequence: TGTGCCACCGGGACCCCGTTTAGGGCTCAGCCCCAGCATTTT.